One and the same sample provided the 24 T cell receptor beta chains below, sequenced in a study of blood T cells in healthy people across ages. The second PCR ran about 7 to 12 cycles with a sample-barcoded 5' primer and J-beta primers. Via MiXCR, TCRdb re-called the 5' RACE reads, giving one row per CDR3 protein. The sample has under 2,000,000 distinct CDR3 sequences; about 49% are singletons. The sequenced sample consisted of blood. The origin of the receptors is a woman aged 40 to 50 in good health.

The chain is built from TRBV5-1 and TRBJ2-1, with D perhaps matching TRBD2 (7 bases). The CDR3 runs to 15 residues. V was clipped by 4 bases and J by 7 bases, with 18 bases between them. From germline, CDR1 is SGHRS and CDR2 YFSETQ. CDR3 residues: CASSRPEAGANEQFF. Here the CDR3 DNA reads TGCGCCAGCAGCCGTCCCGAGGCGGGGGCTAATGAGCAGTTCTTC.

The rearrangement uses TRBV20-1 and TRBJ2-3; the D call may be TRBD1 or TRBD2 (6 bases each). V lost 2 bases and J lost 2, with 11 bases in between. Germline V gives CDR1 DFQATT, CDR2 SNEGSKA (reference sequence). The CDR3 has 14 residues. The CDR3 is CSARPRGVTDTQYF. Written as DNA, the CDR3 is TGCAGTGCTAGACCGAGGGGGGTCACAGATACGCAGTATTTT.

The gene calls are TRBV27 and TRBJ2-3; the D gene is possibly TRBD2 (6 bases). Trimming removed 8 bases at V and 4 bases at J, with 22 bases between. Germline V gene data show CDR1 as MNHEY and CDR2 as SMNVEV (reference sequence). CDR3 length: 16 amino acids. The CDR3: CASQWVGAGRADTQYF. CDR3 nucleotides: TGTGCCAGCCAGTGGGTCGGAGCGGGTCGAGCAGATACGCAGTATTTT.

The CDR3 DNA reads TGCAGTGCTAGAGTACAAAGCGGAAGCGGGGGGACAGATACGCAGTATTTT. It is translated as CSARVQSGSGGTDTQYF. The chain couples TRBV20-1 to TRBJ2-3; 9 positions match TRBD2. CDR1 is DFQATT and CDR2 is SNEGSKA in the germline V gene (reference sequence). J lost 3 bases, V lost 1 base, and 11 bases had no gene match. There are 17 residues in the CDR3.

The table lists this clonotype with a few counts. The chain couples TRBV6-5 to TRBJ1-2; a weak D match, TRBD1 (6 bases). In germline, CDR1 is MNHEY, CDR2 SVGAGI. The CDR3 loop spans 15 amino acids. V lost 6 bases and J 0 bases, leaving 14 bases between the germline ends. The CDR3 bases are TGTGCCAGCAGCAACCTCGACAGGACTAACTATGGCTACACCTTC. It codes for CASSNLDRTNYGYTF.

This clonotype was observed many times. J is TRBJ2-7 and V is TRBV5-1; the D is unclear. The V end was cut by 2 bases, the J end by 0 bases, with 6 bases between. From germline, CDR1 is SGHRS and CDR2 YFSETQ. This CDR3 is built from 13 residues. The CDR3 nucleotides read TGCGCCAGCAGCTTCCAGAGCTCCTACGAGCAGTACTTC. Translating it yields CASSFQSSYEQYF.

V gene TRBV5-1 combines with J gene TRBJ1-1, with D possibly TRBD1 on 6 matching bases. The germline V and J ends were trimmed by 0 bases and 1 base, with 10 bases remaining between them. Germline V gene data show CDR1 as SGHRS and CDR2 as YFSETQ. The CDR3 loop spans 15 amino acids. CDR3 in amino acids: CASSLAGGWNTEAFF. Written as DNA, the CDR3 is TGCGCCAGCAGCTTGGCGGGGGGCTGGAACACTGAAGCTTTCTTT.

The chain recombines TRBV19 with TRBJ2-2; the match to TRBD1 covers 10 bases. Germline CDR1 LNHDA, CDR2 SQIVND (reference sequence). Trimming cost V 7 bases and J 7 bases; bases outside gene matches: 3. This CDR3 has 13 amino acids. The CDR3 DNA sequence: TGTGCCAGTAAGGGACAGGGGTTCGGGGAGCTGTTTTTT. Translating it yields CASKGQGFGELFF.

The table lists this clonotype with a few counts. This chain links TRBV7-9 with TRBJ1-2; D is ambiguous. V lost 4 bases to trimming and J lost 7 bases, with 16 bases between them. CDR3 length: 14 residues. The germline CDR1 and CDR2 sequences are SEHNR and FQNEAQ (reference sequence). The CDR3 region has the DNA TGTGCCAGCAGCTCCTCGTGGGGTTCGAGTGGCTACACCTTC. Its translation: CASSSSWGSSGYTF.

The genes are TRBV7-9 and TRBJ1-1; D gene ambiguous. The CDR3 is 13 residues long. Germline CDR1 SEHNR, CDR2 FQNEAQ (reference sequence). The V and J ends lost 4 bases and 4 bases respectively, with 10 bases between them. The CDR3 bases are TGTGCCAGCAGCTCACGAGGGCTCACTGAAGCTTTCTTT. Its translation is CASSSRGLTEAFF.

This chain uses TRBV3-1 with TRBJ2-3; D possibly corresponds to TRBD2 (5 bases). The length of the CDR3 is 14 residues. Trimming took off 5 bases at V and 2 bases at J, with 11 bases between the two ends. CDR1 and CDR2 from the germline V gene are LGHDT and YNNKEL (reference sequence). This CDR3 reads CASSSRTLTDTQYF. The CDR3 nucleotides read TGTGCCAGCAGCTCCCGGACTCTCACAGATACGCAGTATTTT.

A note on this clonotype: A much larger clone lies a single base off, so this may be a read error. The V call is TRBV6-2 or TRBV6-3, the J call TRBJ2-1, with D perhaps assigned TRBD1 or TRBD2 (6 bases each). Germline V gives CDR1 MNHEY, CDR2 SVGEGT. The CDR3 has 14 residues. The V gene lost 5 bases and the J gene lost 7 bases, with 15 bases spanning the gap. The CDR3 here is CASSHGRGTNEQFF. Here the CDR3 DNA reads TGTGCCAGCAGTCACGGACGGGGGACAAATGAGCAGTTCTTC.

The chain recombines TRBV24-1 with TRBJ2-3; D is unclear. The germline CDR1 and CDR2 sequences are KGHDR and SFDVKD. This CDR3 has 14 residues. V shed 6 bases and J shed 1 base, with 10 bases lying between them. The DNA for the CDR3 is TGTGCCACCAGTCCAAACCGAGGCACAGATACGCAGTATTTT. Translated, it gives CATSPNRGTDTQYF.

This CDR3 reads CASSPLPGAGSYNEQFF. CDR3 nucleotide sequence: TGTGCCAGCAGTCCTCTACCTGGGGCAGGTTCCTACAATGAGCAGTTCTTC. V gene TRBV6-1 combines with J gene TRBJ2-1, with a tentative D call TRBD1 (5 bases). Trimming removed 5 bases at V and 1 base at J, with 18 bases between. This CDR3 comprises 17 residues. CDR1 is MNHNS, CDR2 SASEGT, per germline.

This chain connects TRBV2 to TRBJ1-6; D is undetermined. The CDR3 runs to 13 residues. Trimming removed 4 bases at V and 7 bases at J, with 8 bases between. Germline CDR1 and CDR2: SNHLY and FYNNEI. Written as DNA, the CDR3 is TGTGCCAGCAGTGTTGCGCCGAATTCACCCCTCCACTTT. It codes for CASSVAPNSPLHF.

The V gene is TRBV29-1, the J gene TRBJ2-7; D is uncertain. Germline V gene lookup returns CDR1 SQVTM and CDR2 ANQGSEA. The CDR3 runs to 12 residues. The V end was cut by 4 bases, the J end by 2 bases, with 9 bases between. Written as DNA, the CDR3 is TGCAGCGTTGGATTTAGGACCTACGAGCAGTACTTC. This translates into CSVGFRTYEQYF.

The chain uses TRBV27 and TRBJ2-3; 8 bases line up with TRBD1. There are 15 residues in the CDR3. Germline CDR1 is MNHEY and CDR2 is SMNVEV (reference sequence). V lost 6 bases, J lost 2 bases, and 7 bases stayed unmatched. The chain's CDR3 is CASSRARGLTDTQYF. CDR3 DNA: TGTGCCAGCAGCCGAGCCAGGGGGCTCACAGATACGCAGTATTTT.

This clonotype occurred once. The CDR3 DNA is TGTGCCAGCTCGTCGGACAGGGGACTAGTACGTGGCTACACCTTC. Amino acid sequence: CASSSDRGLVRGYTF. The V call is TRBV18, the J call TRBJ1-2; 9 bases match TRBD1. V shed 6 bases, J shed 7 bases, and the junction held 12 bases outside the gene matches. The CDR3 is 15 residues long. Germline values: CDR1 KGHSH, CDR2 LQKENI.

The J gene is TRBJ2-1, the V gene TRBV7-3, with TRBD1 identical over 7 bases. This CDR3 is 14 amino acids long. Germline CDR1 is SGHTA and CDR2 is FQGTGA. The ends lost 2 bases at V and 6 bases at J; junction bases unmatched: 4. This chain's CDR3 is CASSLPGTVNEQFF. CDR3 nucleotide sequence: TGTGCCAGCAGCTTACCCGGGACAGTCAATGAGCAGTTCTTC.

The table lists this clonotype with a few counts. This chain uses TRBV11-2 with TRBJ2-3; D is perhaps TRBD2 (7 bases). The CDR3 covers 15 residues. From germline, CDR1 is SGHAT and CDR2 FQNNGV. V gave up 6 bases and J gave up 4 bases, with 17 bases separating them. This CDR3 reads CASRAVTGGADTQYF. CDR3 in DNA: TGTGCCAGCAGGGCAGTAACGGGGGGCGCAGATACGCAGTATTTT.

This clonotype appeared many times. The chain couples TRBV4-3 to TRBJ2-3; tentatively, D is TRBD1 or TRBD2 (5 bases each). The J call is in doubt because the DNA end fits TRBJ2-5 better. CDR1 is LGHNA and CDR2 is YSLEER in the germline V gene. The CDR3 consists of 11 residues. CDR3 nucleotide sequence: TGCGCCAGCAGCCAGGGGGTTACCCAGTACTTC. This sequence encodes CASSQGVTQYF.

V usage is TRBV20-1 and J usage is TRBJ2-7; TRBD1 matches at 7 bases. CDR3 size: 14 residues. J gave up 4 bases and V 6 bases, and 12 bases lay outside the gene matches. Germline loops: CDR1 DFQATT, CDR2 SNEGSKA (reference sequence). This CDR3 reads CSAHRGQVWYEQYF. The DNA of the CDR3 is TGCAGTGCCCATCGAGGACAGGTATGGTACGAGCAGTACTTC.

The rearrangement links TRBV7-6 to TRBJ2-5; D possibly corresponds to TRBD2 (5 bases). CDR3 size: 19 residues. V was pared by 2 bases and J by 5 bases, with 27 bases between. Germline assignment: CDR1 SGHVS and CDR2 FNYEAQ. The CDR3: CASSLMCRGLTRPRETQYF. The DNA of the CDR3 is TGTGCCAGCAGCTTAATGTGCAGAGGACTCACCCGTCCTAGGGAGACCCAGTACTTC. The full variable domain, rest sourced from reference TRBV7-6 and TRBJ2-5, is GAGVSQSPRYKVTKRGQDVALRCDPISGHVSLYWYRQALGQGPEFLTYFNYEAQQDKSGLPNDRFSAERPEGSISTLTIQRTEQRDSAMYRCASSLMCRGLTRPRETQYFGPGTRLLVL.

J is TRBJ1-4 and V is TRBV5-1, with a possible D match to TRBD1 (5 bases). Trimming removed 4 bases at V and 4 bases at J, with 11 bases between. Per the germline V gene, CDR1 is SGHRS and CDR2 is YFSETQ. The CDR3 is 14 residues long. Here the CDR3 DNA reads TGCGCCAGCAGCGCCGGGACTAATAATGAAAAACTGTTTTTT. This gives the protein CASSAGTNNEKLFF.